The clone carrying this TCR beta chain was counted at least ten times. What it binds is not known. This sample was taken from a study of T cell clonality in common variable immunodeficiency. Sequenced by immunoSEQ multiplex PCR; TCRdb stores in-frame clones only, minus some. Listed for the sample are tens of thousands of clones, none seen a single time. Study conclusions and caveats: CVID subjects shared fewer TCRbeta clones than healthy controls did. Reportedly, TCR beta sequences from common variable immunodeficiency showed fewer deletions and N-nucleotide insertions.

Sequenced: peripheral blood mononuclear cells. The TCR originated in a person aged 18 to 69 in good health.

The CDR3 region is CASRGTGAHNEQFF. The sequenced CDR3 bases are TGTGCCAGCAGAGGGACAGGGGCCCACAATGAG. This chain joins TRBV6-2 or TRBV6-3 and TRBJ2-1; the match to TRBD1 covers 10 bases. The read falls 3 residues short of the CDR3 end, and the missing part is taken from the germline J gene. J was trimmed by 5 bases and V by 6 bases; bases with no gene match: 4. The CDR3 consists of 14 residues. CDR1 is MNHEY and CDR2 is SVGEGT in the germline V gene.